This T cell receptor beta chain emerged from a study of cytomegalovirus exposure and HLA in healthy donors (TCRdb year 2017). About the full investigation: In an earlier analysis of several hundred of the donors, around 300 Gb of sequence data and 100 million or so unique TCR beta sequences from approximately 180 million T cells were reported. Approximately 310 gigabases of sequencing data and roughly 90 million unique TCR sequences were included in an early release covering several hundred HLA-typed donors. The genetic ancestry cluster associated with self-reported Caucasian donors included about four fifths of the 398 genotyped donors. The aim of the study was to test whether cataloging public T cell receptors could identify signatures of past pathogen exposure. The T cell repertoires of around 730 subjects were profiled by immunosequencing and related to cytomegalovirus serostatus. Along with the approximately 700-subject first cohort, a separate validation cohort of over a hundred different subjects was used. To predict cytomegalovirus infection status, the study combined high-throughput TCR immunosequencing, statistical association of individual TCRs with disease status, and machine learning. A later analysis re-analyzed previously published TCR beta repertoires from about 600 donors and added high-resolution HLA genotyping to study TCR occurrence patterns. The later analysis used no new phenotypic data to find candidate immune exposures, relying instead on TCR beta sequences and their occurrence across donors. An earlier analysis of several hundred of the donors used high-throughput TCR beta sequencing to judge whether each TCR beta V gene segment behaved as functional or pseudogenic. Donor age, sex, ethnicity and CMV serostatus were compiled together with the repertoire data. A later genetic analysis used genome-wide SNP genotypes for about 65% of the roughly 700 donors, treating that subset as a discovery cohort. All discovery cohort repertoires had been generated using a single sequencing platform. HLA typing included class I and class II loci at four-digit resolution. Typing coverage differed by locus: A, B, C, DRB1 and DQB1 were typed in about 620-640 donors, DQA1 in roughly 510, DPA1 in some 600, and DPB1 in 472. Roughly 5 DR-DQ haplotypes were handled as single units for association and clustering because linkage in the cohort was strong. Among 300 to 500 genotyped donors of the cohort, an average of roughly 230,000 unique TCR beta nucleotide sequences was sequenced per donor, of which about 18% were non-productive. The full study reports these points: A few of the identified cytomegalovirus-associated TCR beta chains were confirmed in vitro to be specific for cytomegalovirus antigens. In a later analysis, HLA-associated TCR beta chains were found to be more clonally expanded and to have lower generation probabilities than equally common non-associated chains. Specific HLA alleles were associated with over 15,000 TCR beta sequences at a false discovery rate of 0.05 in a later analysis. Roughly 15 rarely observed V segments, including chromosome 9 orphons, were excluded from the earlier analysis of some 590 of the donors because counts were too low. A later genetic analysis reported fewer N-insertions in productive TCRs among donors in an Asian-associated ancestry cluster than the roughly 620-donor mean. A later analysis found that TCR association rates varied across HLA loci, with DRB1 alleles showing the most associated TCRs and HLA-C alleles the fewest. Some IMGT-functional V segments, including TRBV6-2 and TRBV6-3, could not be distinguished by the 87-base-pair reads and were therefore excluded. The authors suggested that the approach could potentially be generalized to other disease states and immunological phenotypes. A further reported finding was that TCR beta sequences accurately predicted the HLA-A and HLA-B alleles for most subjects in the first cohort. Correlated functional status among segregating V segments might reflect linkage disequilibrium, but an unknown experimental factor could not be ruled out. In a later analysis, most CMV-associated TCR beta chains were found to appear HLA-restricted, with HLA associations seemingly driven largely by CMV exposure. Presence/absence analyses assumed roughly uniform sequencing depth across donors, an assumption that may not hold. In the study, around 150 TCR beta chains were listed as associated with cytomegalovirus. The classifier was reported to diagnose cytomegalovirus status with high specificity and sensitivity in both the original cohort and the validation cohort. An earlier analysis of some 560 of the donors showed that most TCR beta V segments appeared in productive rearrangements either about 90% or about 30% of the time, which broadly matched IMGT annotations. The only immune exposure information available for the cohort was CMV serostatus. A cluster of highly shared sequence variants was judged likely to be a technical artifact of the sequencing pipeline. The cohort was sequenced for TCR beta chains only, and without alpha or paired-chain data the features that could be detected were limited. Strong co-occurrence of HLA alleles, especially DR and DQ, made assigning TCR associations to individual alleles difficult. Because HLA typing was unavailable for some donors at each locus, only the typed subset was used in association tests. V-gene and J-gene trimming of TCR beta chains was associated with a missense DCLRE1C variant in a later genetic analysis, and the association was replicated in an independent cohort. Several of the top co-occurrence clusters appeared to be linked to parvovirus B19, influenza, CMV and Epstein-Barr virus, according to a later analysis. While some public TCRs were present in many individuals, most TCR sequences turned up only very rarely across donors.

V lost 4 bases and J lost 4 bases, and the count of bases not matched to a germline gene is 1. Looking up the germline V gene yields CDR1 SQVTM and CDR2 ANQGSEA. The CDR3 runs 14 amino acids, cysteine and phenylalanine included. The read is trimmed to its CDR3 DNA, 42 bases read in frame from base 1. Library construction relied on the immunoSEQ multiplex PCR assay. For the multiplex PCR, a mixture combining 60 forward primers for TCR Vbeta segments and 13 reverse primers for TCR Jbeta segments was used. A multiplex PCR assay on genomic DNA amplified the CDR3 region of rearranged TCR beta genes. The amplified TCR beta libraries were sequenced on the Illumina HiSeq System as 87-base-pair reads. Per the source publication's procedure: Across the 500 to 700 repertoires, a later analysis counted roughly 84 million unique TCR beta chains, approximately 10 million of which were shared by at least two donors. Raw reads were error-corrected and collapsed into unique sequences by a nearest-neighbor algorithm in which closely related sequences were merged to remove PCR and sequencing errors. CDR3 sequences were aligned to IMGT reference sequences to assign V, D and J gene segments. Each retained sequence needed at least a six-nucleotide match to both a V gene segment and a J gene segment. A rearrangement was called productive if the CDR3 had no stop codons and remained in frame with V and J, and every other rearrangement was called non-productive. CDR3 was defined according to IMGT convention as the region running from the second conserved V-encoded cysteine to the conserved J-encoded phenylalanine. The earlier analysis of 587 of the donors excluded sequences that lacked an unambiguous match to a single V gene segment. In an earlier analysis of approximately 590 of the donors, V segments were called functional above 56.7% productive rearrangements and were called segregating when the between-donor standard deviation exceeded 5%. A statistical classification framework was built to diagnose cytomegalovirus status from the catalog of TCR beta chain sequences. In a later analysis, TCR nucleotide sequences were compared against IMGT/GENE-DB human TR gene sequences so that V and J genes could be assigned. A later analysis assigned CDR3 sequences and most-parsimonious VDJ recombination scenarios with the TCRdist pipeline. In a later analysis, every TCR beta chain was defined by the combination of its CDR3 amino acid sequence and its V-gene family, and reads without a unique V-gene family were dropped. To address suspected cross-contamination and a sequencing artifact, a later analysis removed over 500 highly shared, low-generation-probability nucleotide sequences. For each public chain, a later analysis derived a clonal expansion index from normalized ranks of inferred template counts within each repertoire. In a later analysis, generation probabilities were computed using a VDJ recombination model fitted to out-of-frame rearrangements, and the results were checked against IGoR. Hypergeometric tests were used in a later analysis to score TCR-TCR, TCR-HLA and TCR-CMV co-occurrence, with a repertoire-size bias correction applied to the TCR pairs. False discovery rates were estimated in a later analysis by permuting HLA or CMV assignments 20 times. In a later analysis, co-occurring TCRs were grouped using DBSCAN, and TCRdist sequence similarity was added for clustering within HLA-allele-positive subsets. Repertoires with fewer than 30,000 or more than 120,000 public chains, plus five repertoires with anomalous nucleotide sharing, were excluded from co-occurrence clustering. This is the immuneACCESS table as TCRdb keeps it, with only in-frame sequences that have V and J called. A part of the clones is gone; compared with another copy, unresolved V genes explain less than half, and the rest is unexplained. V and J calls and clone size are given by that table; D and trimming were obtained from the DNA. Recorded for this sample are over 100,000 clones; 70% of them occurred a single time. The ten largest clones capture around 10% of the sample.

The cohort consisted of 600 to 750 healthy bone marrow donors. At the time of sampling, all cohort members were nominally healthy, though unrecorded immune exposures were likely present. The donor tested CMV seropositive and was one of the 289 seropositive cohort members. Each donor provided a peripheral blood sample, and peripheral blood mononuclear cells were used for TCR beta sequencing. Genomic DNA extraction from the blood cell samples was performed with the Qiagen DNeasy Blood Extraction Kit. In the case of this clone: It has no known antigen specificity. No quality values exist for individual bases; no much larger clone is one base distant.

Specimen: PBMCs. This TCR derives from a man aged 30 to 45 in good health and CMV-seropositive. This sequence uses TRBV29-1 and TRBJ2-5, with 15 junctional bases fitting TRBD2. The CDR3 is CSVGGLAGGETQYF. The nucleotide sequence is TGCAGCGTTGGGGGACTAGCGGGAGGAGAGACCCAGTACTTC.